The T cell receptor (beta chain) under discussion was sequenced for a study of Graves' ophthalmopathy and Graves' hyperthyroidism. The study's findings and limits: Blood repertoires reportedly contained most expanded thyroid clonotypes above 0.001 frequency.

Losses at the gene ends were 6 bases for V and 4 bases for J; bases not matched to a gene: 8. This CDR3 is 14 amino acids long. The sequenced template was RNA, covering the TCR beta CDR3 region. Scientists carried out first-round RT-PCR using HTBI primers and then a second-round multiplex PCR. A single record per CDR3 protein comes from TCRdb applying MiXCR to the multiplex PCR reads. The table lists some 1.1 million distinct CDR3 sequences, about 35% of them singletons. Aged 18 to 65, the patients with hyperthyroidism had under 2 months' duration and were newly diagnosed. This clonotype was detected many times. Its antigen is unidentified.

The sample was peripheral blood or thyroid tissue (not recorded which). The TCR sequence derives from an adult man with Graves' hyperthyroidism. The V call is TRBV12-3 or TRBV12-4, the J call TRBJ2-7, with TRBD1 identical over 8 bases. The CDR3 coding sequence is TGTGCCAGCAGGTGGGGGCAGGGGGCTTACGAGCAGTACTTC. Amino acids: CASRWGQGAYEQYF.